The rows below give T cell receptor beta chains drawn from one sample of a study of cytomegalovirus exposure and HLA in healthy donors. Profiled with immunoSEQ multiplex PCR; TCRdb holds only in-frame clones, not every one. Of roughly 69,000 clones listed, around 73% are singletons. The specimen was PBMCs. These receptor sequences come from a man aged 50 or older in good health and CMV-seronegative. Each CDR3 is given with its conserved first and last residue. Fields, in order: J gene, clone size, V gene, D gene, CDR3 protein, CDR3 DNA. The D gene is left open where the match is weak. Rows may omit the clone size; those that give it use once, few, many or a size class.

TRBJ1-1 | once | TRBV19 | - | CASSDWAEAFF | TGTGCCAGTAGTGACTGGGCTGAAGCTTTCTTT
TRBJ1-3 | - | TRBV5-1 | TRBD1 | CASSLDGQGGLSGNTIYF | TGCGCCAGCAGCTTGGACGGACAGGGGGGACTCTCTGGAAACACCATATATTTT
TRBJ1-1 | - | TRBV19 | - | CASSSSFNTEAFF | TGTGCCAGTAGTTCCTCGTTCAACACTGAAGCTTTCTTT
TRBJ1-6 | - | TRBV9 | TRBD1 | CASGGTVNSPLHF | TGTGCCAGCGGGGGGACAGTTAATTCACCCCTCCACTTT
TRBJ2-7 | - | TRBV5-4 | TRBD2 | CASSLDGGGAYEQYF | TGTGCCAGCAGCTTGGACGGCGGGGGGGCGTACGAGCAGTACTTC
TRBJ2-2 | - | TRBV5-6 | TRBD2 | CASSWGLAGDTGELFF | TGTGCCAGCAGCTGGGGACTAGCGGGGGACACCGGGGAGCTGTTTTTT
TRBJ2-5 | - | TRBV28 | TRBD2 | CASRSSGVETQYF | TGTGCCAGCAGGTCTAGCGGGGTGGAGACCCAGTACTTC
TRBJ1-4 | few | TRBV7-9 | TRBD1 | CASSSPPGQGVVGKLFF | TGTGCCAGCAGCTCCCCCCCGGGACAGGGCGTCGTAGGAAAACTGTTTTTT
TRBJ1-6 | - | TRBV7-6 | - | CASSVAQNSPLHF | TGTGCCAGCAGCGTAGCTCAAAATTCACCCCTCCACTTT
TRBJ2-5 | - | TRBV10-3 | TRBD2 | CAISPSGRGETQYF | TGTGCCATCAGTCCCTCCGGGAGGGGAGAGACCCAGTACTTC
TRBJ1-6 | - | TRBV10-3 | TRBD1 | CATEGGTGIYNSPLHF | TGTGCCACGGAGGGAGGGACAGGAATCTATAATTCACCCCTCCACTTT
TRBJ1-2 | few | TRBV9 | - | CASSVGSRAYNYGYTF | TGTGCCAGCAGCGTAGGGAGCAGGGCGTATAACTATGGCTACACCTTC
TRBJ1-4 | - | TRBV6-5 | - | CASTLRRGNEKLFF | TGTGCCAGCACGCTCAGGAGGGGTAATGAAAAACTGTTTTTT
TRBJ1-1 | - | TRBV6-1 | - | CASSEGPGHWEAFF | TGTGCCAGCAGTGAAGGTCCGGGACATTGGGAAGCTTTCTTT
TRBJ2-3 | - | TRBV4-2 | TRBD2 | CASSPRGTSGGTDTQYF | TGTGCCAGCAGCCCCCGAGGGACTAGCGGGGGTACAGATACGCAGTATTTT
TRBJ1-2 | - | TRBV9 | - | CASSEPKGLANYGYTF | TGTGCCAGCAGCGAGCCTAAGGGACTAGCTAACTATGGCTACACCTTC
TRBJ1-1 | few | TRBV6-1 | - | CASSVTMNTEAFF | TGTGCCAGCAGTGTGACAATGAACACTGAAGCTTTCTTT
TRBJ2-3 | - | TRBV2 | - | CASSARGIAGLGSSTDTQYF | TGTGCCAGCAGTGCCAGGGGGATAGCGGGGTTAGGGTCGAGCACAGATACGCAGTATTTT
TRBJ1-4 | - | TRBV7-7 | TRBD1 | CASSKGAGQGFEKLFF | TGTGCTAGCAGCAAAGGGGCGGGACAGGGCTTTGAAAAACTGTTTTTT
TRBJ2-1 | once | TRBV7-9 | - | CASSLDGGLPYNEQFF | TGTGCCAGCAGCTTAGACGGGGGGCTACCCTACAATGAGCAGTTCTTC
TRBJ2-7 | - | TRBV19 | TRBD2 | CASSAGAGGAYEQYF | TGTGCCAGTAGCGCGGGAGCGGGGGGCGCCTACGAGCAGTACTTC
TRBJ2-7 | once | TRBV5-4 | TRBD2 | CASSVMGGTKYEQYF | TGTGCCAGCAGCGTGATGGGGGGGACCAAGTACGAGCAGTACTTC
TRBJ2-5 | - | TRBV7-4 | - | CASSSGQLQYF | TGTGCCAGCAGCTCCGGACAGCTTCAGTACTTC
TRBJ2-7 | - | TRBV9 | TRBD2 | CASSVSRTSGATYEQYF | TGTGCCAGCAGCGTATCACGAACTAGCGGGGCCACCTACGAGCAGTACTTC
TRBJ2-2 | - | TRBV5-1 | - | CASSGQPNPRELFF | TGCGCCAGCTCTGGACAGCCGAACCCCCGGGAGCTGTTTTTT
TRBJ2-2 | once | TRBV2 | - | CASSEIDGLGELFF | TGTGCCAGCAGTGAAATAGATGGGCTCGGGGAGCTGTTTTTT
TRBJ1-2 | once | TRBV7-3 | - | CASSLTRNYGYTF | TGTGCCAGCAGCTTAACCAGGAACTATGGCTACACCTTC
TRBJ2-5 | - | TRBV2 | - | CASEGTVFALGGTQYF | TGTGCCAGCGAAGGGACCGTCTTCGCGCTGGGGGGGACCCAGTACTTC
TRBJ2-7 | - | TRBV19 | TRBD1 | CASRPPGQTYEQYF | TGTGCCAGTAGGCCACCGGGACAGACCTACGAGCAGTACTTC
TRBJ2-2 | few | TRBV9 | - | CASSRRIRGNTGELFF | TGTGCCAGCAGCCGACGCATCCGGGGGAACACCGGGGAGCTGTTTTTT
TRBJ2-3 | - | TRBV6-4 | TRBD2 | CASSERGSTDTQYF | TGTGCCAGCAGTGAGCGGGGGAGCACAGATACGCAGTATTTT
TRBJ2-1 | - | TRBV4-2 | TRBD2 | CASSQRVIGSGGAGYNEQFF | TGTGCCAGCAGCCAGAGGGTAATCGGTAGCGGGGGGGCAGGGTACAATGAGCAGTTCTTC
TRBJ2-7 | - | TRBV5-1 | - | CACAPLPQGYEQYF | TGCGCCTGCGCCCCCCTACCTCAGGGCTACGAGCAGTACTTC
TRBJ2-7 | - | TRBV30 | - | CAWSDSSYEQYF | TGTGCCTGGAGTGACAGCTCCTACGAGCAGTACTTC
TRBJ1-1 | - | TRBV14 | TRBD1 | CASSQLTWTGAKNTEAFF | TGTGCCAGCAGCCAATTAACATGGACAGGAGCTAAGAACACTGAAGCTTTCTTT
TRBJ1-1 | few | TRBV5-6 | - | CASSLHNAFSPEAFF | TGTGCCAGCAGCTTGCACAACGCGTTTAGCCCTGAAGCTTTCTTT
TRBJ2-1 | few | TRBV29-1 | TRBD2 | CSVPLTSGGLYNEQFF | TGCAGCGTTCCTCTGACTAGCGGGGGACTCTACAATGAGCAGTTCTTC
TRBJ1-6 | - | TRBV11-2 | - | CASSLSPAGSPLHF | TGTGCCAGCAGCTTAAGTCCGGCGGGGTCACCCCTCCACTTT
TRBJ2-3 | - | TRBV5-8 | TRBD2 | CASSQTSGAVTDTQYF | TGTGCCAGCAGCCAGACTAGCGGGGCCGTCACAGATACGCAGTATTTT
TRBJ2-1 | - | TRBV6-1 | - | CASRGQVGNEQFF | TGTGCCAGCAGGGGGCAGGTCGGGAATGAGCAGTTCTTC
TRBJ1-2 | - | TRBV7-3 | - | CASSEWRLGGYTF | TGTGCCAGCAGTGAGTGGAGACTCGGCGGCTACACCTTC
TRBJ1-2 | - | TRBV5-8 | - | CASSLVGAGNYGYTF | TGTGCCAGCAGCTTGGTGGGGGCTGGGAACTATGGCTACACCTTC
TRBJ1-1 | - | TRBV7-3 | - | CASSTGPNTEAFF | TGTGCCAGCAGCACAGGCCCGAACACTGAAGCTTTCTTT
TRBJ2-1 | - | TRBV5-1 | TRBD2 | CASSFARTTSGGAGEQFF | TGCGCCAGCAGCTTTGCACGAACAACTAGCGGGGGGGCGGGTGAGCAGTTCTTC
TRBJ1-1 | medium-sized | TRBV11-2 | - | CASSLRVNTEAFF | TGTGCCAGCAGCTTACGGGTGAACACTGAAGCTTTCTTT
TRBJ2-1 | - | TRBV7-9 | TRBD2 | CASSSRTSEDNEQFF | TGTGCCAGCAGCTCCAGGACTAGCGAAGACAATGAGCAGTTCTTC
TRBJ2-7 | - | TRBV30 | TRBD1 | CASSGRDRGYEQYF | TGTGCCTCATCAGGACGGGACAGGGGTTACGAGCAGTACTTC